This entry features one TCR beta chain sequence. Its antigen is unidentified. Only in-frame clones appear in the TCRdb table, and some are missing; sequencing was by immunoSEQ multiplex PCR. The table shows roughly 82,000 clones, with roughly 81% occurring only once. With 2 bases clipped from V and 7 bases from J, the junction kept 5 bases outside the gene matches. Looked up from germline, CDR1 is SEHNR and CDR2 is FQNEAQ (reference sequence). The length of the CDR3 is 14 residues. This specimen comes from a study of identifying expanded T cells in peripheral blood. Study outcomes and limitations: Clone count variance between approximately two-week samples rose with total template count. Approximately 1.1 clones differed between technical replicates, versus around 15 and 19 over time.

No infections or other immune events were documented during collection. The chain recombines TRBV7-9 with TRBJ1-2, with 9 bases lining up with TRBD1. The sequencing input was blood. The clonotype originates from a person aged 18-69 years in good health. The CDR3 protein is CASSLTGGLIGYTF. The DNA of the CDR3 is TGTGCCAGCAGCTTAACAGGGGGCTTAATTGGCTACACCTTC.